This T cell receptor beta chain was documented in a study of shared clonotypes between healthy human individuals. Points from the study as a whole: Some naive CD4 clonotypes, around 4.9%, turned up in common across several donors.

In the case of this clone: The antigen is undetermined.

V shed 8 bases and J shed 4 bases, with 18 bases lying between them. The CDR3 spans 14 residues. CDR1 and CDR2 from the germline V gene are SNHLY and FYNNEI. Sorted subsets were amplified in replicate PCRs using 200 ng DNA, tens of thousands of T cell genomes. Sequenced by immunoSEQ multiplex PCR; TCRdb stores in-frame clones only, minus some. The repertoire consists of 110,000 or so clones, with approximately 70% occurring once and the leading ten covering around 23%. Sequences were obtained from memory CD8+ T cells sorted from blood. Subset given: CD45RO+ cells pooled with CCR7-negative TemRA cells. The clonotype comes from a woman aged 25 to 39 in good health. This chain connects TRBV2 to TRBJ2-7; a weak D match, TRBD1 (9 bases). The CDR3 loop reads CASGSGTGWYEQYF. As DNA, the CDR3 is TGTGCCAGCGGTAGCGGGACAGGGTGGTACGAGCAGTACTTC.